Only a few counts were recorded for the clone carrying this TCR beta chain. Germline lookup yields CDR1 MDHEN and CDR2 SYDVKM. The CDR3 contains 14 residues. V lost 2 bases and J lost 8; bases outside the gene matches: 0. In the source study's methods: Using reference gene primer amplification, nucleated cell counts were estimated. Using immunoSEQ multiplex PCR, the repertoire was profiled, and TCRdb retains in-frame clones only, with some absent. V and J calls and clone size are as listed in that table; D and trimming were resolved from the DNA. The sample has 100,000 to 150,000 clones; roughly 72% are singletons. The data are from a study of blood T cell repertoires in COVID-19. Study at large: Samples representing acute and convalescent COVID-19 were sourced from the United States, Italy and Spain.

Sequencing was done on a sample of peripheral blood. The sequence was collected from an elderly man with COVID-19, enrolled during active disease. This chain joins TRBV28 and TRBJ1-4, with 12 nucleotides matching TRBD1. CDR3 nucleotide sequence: TGTGCCAGCAGTTTAGGGACAGGGGGCGAAAAACTGTTTTTT. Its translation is CASSLGTGGEKLFF.